This TCR beta chain originates from a study of control samples from healthy donors and cancer patients. Some clones are missing from TCRdb's copy, which holds only in-frame ones; the method was immunoSEQ multiplex PCR. The sample consists of about 82,000 clones, about 90% of them appearing once. The germline V gene encodes CDR1 LGHDT and CDR2 YNNKEL (reference sequence). The CDR3 extends over 16 amino acids. J gave up 3 bases and V 1 base, and 5 bases lay outside the gene matches. The chain employs TRBV3-1 (or the pseudogene TRBV3-2) and TRBJ2-1; TRBD2 agrees at 8 bases. The material sequenced was blood. The receptor comes from a man aged 45-60 years in good health. CDR3 nucleotides: TGTGCCAGCAGCCAAGTGAGCGGGGGCCACTACAATGAGCAGTTCTTC. Its translation: CASSQVSGGHYNEQFF.